This TCR beta chain was captured in a study of blood T cell repertoires in COVID-19. For the study at large: Acute-phase and convalescent COVID-19 samples originated in the United States, Italy and Spain.

Recruits, aged roughly 18 to 95 years, lived in 25 or so US areas. Assignments of participants to cohorts depended upon their own reported clinical history. The V end lost 4 bases, the J end lost 7 bases, and 11 bases lay between the germline ends. This CDR3 contains 14 residues. Germline CDR1 reads SGHTA; CDR2 reads FQGNSA. Sequencing used immunoSEQ multiplex PCR; TCRdb keeps in-frame clones, though not all of them. The sample holds about 300,000 clones, about 90% seen once. This TCR was sampled from a woman between 50 and 59 years old who had been exposed to COVID-19. Input material: PBMCs or T cells enriched from blood (not recorded which). The gene calls are TRBV7-2 and TRBJ1-6, with a weak D call TRBD1 (6 bases). CDR3: CASSYPGTNSPLHF. CDR3 sequence (DNA): TGTGCCAGCAGCTACCCCGGGACAAATTCACCCCTCCACTTT.